The 30 T cell receptor beta chains listed next were all sequenced from one sample in a study of blood T cells in healthy people across ages. A J-beta primer mix and a sample-barcoded 5' primer were used in a second PCR of about 7 to 12 cycles. TCRdb called the 5' RACE reads again in MiXCR, with one record for every CDR3 protein. This table has about 1.6 million distinct CDR3 sequences, about 32% appearing once. Sequences were obtained from blood. The receptors derive from a woman aged 30 to 39 in good health.

This clonotype has just a few counts. The CDR3 is CAWSVSGANVLTF. CDR3 DNA sequence: TGTGCCTGGAGTGTCAGTGGGGCCAACGTCCTGACTTTC. The V gene is TRBV30, the J gene TRBJ2-6; D is undetermined. CDR3 length: 13 residues. V lost 0 bases to trimming and J lost 3 bases, with 3 bases between them. Germline-derived CDR1 and CDR2 are GTSNPN and SVGIG (reference sequence).

A word on this clonotype: A much larger clone lies one base from this, so it may be a read error. The genes are TRBV20-1 and TRBJ2-1; D ambiguous. The V end lost 5 bases, the J end lost 2 bases, and 13 bases lay between the germline ends. The germline V gene encodes CDR1 DFQATT and CDR2 SNEGSKA (reference sequence). The CDR3 runs 14 residues. CDR3 residues: CSAPPLTTYNEQFF. The CDR3 region has the DNA TGCAGTGCTCCGCCCCTGACCACCTACAATGAGCAGTTCTTC.

V and J are TRBV11-1 and TRBJ2-1, with D hard to call. V was pared by 4 bases and J by 3 bases, with 10 bases between. The germline gives CDR1 SGHAT, CDR2 FQDESV (reference sequence). The length of the CDR3 is 14 residues. CDR3 protein: CASSSVLLYNEQFF. CDR3 in DNA: TGTGCCAGCAGCTCTGTCCTCCTCTACAATGAGCAGTTCTTC. The full variable domain, completed using reference TRBV11-1 and TRBJ2-1, is EAEVAQSPRYKITEKSQAVAFWCDPISGHATLYWYRQILGQGPELLVQFQDESVVDDSQLPKDRFSAERLKGVDSTLKIQPAELGDSAMYLCASSSVLLYNEQFFGPGTRLTVL.

This clonotype turned up a few times. The rearrangement links TRBV7-9 to TRBJ2-5; TRBD2 matches 10 bases. Germline lookup yields CDR1 SEHNR and CDR2 FQNEAQ (reference sequence). The CDR3 is 15 residues long. V was clipped by 6 bases and J by 5 bases; unmatched bases: 9. For the CDR3, the DNA is TGTGCCAGCAGATCAGCGGGAGGGCCTTGGGAGACCCAGTACTTC. Amino acids: CASRSAGGPWETQYF.

The chain joins TRBV20-1 to TRBJ2-7; 7 bases fit TRBD1. The V and J ends lost 6 bases and 2 bases, in that order; junction bases with no gene match: 10. Germline values: CDR1 DFQATT, CDR2 SNEGSKA (reference sequence). The CDR3 consists of 14 residues. The CDR3 bases are TGCAGTGCGACTCAGGGGGACAGAGCCTACGAGCAGTACTTC. Its translation is CSATQGDRAYEQYF.

This clonotype was detected only a few times. The gene calls are TRBV7-2 and TRBJ2-3, with TRBD2 as a possible D gene (6 bases). CDR1 is SGHTA, CDR2 FQGNSA, per germline. The CDR3 contains 17 residues. The germline V and J ends were trimmed by 1 base and 2 bases, with 16 bases remaining between them. The CDR3 DNA reads as TGTGCCAGCAGCTTAGGGGGGGTCCGGATTCCCACAGATACGCAGTATTTT. This encodes CASSLGGVRIPTDTQYF.

This clonotype has only a few counts. The chain carries TRBV19 and TRBJ2-7; weak D call: TRBD1 (6 bases). In germline, CDR1 is LNHDA, CDR2 SQIVND (reference sequence). Trimming shortened V by 1 base and J by 1 base, and 11 bases separated the two germline ends. The CDR3 covers 15 residues. The CDR3 here is CASSIGPGASYEQYF. The CDR3 bases are TGTGCCAGTAGTATAGGGCCAGGGGCGTCCTACGAGCAGTACTTC.

This clonotype showed up just once. This chain connects TRBV7-9 to TRBJ1-1; D unclear. Germline V gives CDR1 SEHNR, CDR2 FQNEAQ (reference sequence). Trimming left V 5 bases short and J 10 bases short, with 17 bases between. The CDR3 runs 13 residues. Here the CDR3 DNA reads TGTGCCAGCAGCCCGGTACAGTGGGAGGCAGCTTTCTTT. Translated, it gives CASSPVQWEAAFF. The full variable domain, in which reference TRBV7-9 and TRBJ1-1 provide the parts outside the CDR3, is DTGVSQNPRHKITKRGQNVTFRCDPISEHNRLYWYRQTLGQGPEFLTYFQNEAQLEKSRLLSDRFSAERPKGSFSTLEIQRTEQGDSAMYLCASSPVQWEAAFFGQGTRLTVV.

The sample holds many counts of this clonotype. The chain links TRBV2 to TRBJ2-3; tentative D call: TRBD2 (6 bases). Germline CDR1 is SNHLY and CDR2 is FYNNEI. CDR3 length: 15 amino acids. The V end was cut by 6 bases, the J end by 2 bases, with 15 bases between. The chain's CDR3 is CASRATSTDTDTQYF. The CDR3 DNA sequence: TGTGCCAGCAGGGCTACTAGCACCGACACAGATACGCAGTATTTT.

The V gene is TRBV5-1, the J gene TRBJ2-7; tentative D call: TRBD2 (6 bases). Germline assignment: CDR1 SGHRS and CDR2 YFSETQ. V lost 7 bases to trimming and J lost 2 bases, with 16 bases between them. The CDR3 length is 14 residues. CDR3 protein: CASAKQRTTYEQYF. The CDR3 DNA reads TGCGCCAGCGCTAAACAACGGACTACCTACGAGCAGTACTTC.

Details on this clonotype: The junction departs from germline at one end; a sequencing error may be responsible. The rearrangement joins TRBV6-5 to TRBJ1-2, with D possibly being TRBD1 (6 bases). Germline CDR1 and CDR2: MNHEY and SVGAGI. The CDR3 covers 14 residues. For the CDR3, the DNA is TGTGCCAGCAGTTACCAAACAGGGAACTTTGGCTACACCTTC. This encodes CASSYQTGNFGYTF.

Points on this clonotype: This may be a read error, as it is one base from a much larger clone. This sequence joins TRBV20-1 and TRBJ2-7; D unresolved. The germline gives CDR1 DFQATT, CDR2 SNEGSKA (reference sequence). V was pared by 5 bases and J by 3 bases, with 14 bases between. CDR3 length: 13 residues. Here the CDR3 reads CSAANRLRYEQYF. The CDR3 coding sequence is TGCAGTGCTGCCAACCGTTTGCGCTACGAGCAGTACTTC.

This clonotype was seen a single time. The rearrangement links TRBV20-1 to TRBJ2-1; the match to TRBD1 covers 7 bases. Trimming took 4 bases from V and 4 from J; bases not matched to a gene: 7. The germline V gene encodes CDR1 DFQATT and CDR2 SNEGSKA (reference sequence). The CDR3 runs 14 residues. In DNA, the CDR3 is TGCAGTGCTACCATCCGACAGGGTTACAATGAGCAGTTCTTC. This sequence encodes CSATIRQGYNEQFF.

The CDR3 loop reads CASSGGAGGPDTQYF. The CDR3 DNA reads as TGTGCCAGCAGTGGAGGAGCGGGAGGTCCAGATACGCAGTATTTT. This rearrangement joins TRBV6-1 to TRBJ2-3, with 9 positions matching TRBD2. The length of the CDR3 is 15 residues. V gave up 4 bases and J gave up 4 bases; unmatched junction bases: 6. CDR1 and CDR2 (germline): MNHNS, SASEGT.

This clonotype has just a few counts. The chain is built from TRBV20-1 and TRBJ2-1; 8 bases are shared with TRBD2. This CDR3 is 13 amino acids long. Germline trimming cut 3 bases from V and 9 bases from J; bases unmatched to any gene: 7. Germline CDR1 DFQATT, CDR2 SNEGSKA (reference sequence). DNA for the CDR3: TGCAGTGCTAGTCCGGGACTAGGCGCTGAGCAGTTCTTC. It translates to CSASPGLGAEQFF.

In this sample, this clonotype turned up a few times. DNA of the CDR3: TGTGCCAGCAGTATCGGGGGGGGGTCCTACAATGAGCAGTTCTTC. Protein sequence: CASSIGGGSYNEQFF. The genes are TRBV12-3 or TRBV12-4 and TRBJ2-1, with 8 positions matching TRBD2. This CDR3 spans 15 amino acids. V lost 5 bases, J lost 1 base, and 4 bases stayed unmatched.

This clonotype was detected a few times. V gene TRBV6-4 combines with J gene TRBJ1-2; D perhaps matches TRBD1 (5 bases). Trimming shortened V by 6 bases and J by 4 bases, and 21 bases separated the two germline ends. Germline V gene lookup returns CDR1 MRHNA and CDR2 SNTAGT. CDR3 length equals 16 residues. The CDR3 region has the DNA TGTGCCAGCAGCCCACTCCAGGGAATGGGGTCCTATGGCTACACCTTC. Protein: CASSPLQGMGSYGYTF.

This chain connects TRBV11-2 to TRBJ2-7, with D hard to call. The germline CDR1 and CDR2 sequences are SGHAT and FQNNGV. The CDR3 spans 12 residues. Trimming shortened V by 5 bases and J by 3 bases, and 8 bases separated the two germline ends. DNA for the CDR3: TGTGCCAGCAGCATCCAATTCTACGAGCAGTACTTC. Encoded protein: CASSIQFYEQYF.

The chain employs TRBV5-1 and TRBJ2-3; 10 bases agree with TRBD1. This CDR3 contains 14 residues. V was pared by 5 bases and J by 5 bases, with 5 bases of the junction left unmatched. Germline V gene sequence: CDR1 SGHRS, CDR2 YFSETQ. CDR3 coding DNA: TGCGCCAGCAGTTGGACAGGGGGGTTAGATACGCAGTATTTT. Amino acid sequence: CASSWTGGLDTQYF.

This rearrangement joins TRBV6-2 or TRBV6-3 to TRBJ2-1; TRBD2 is a possible D gene (7 bases). Trimming removed 8 bases from V and 7 bases from J, with 18 bases in between. The CDR3 loop spans 14 amino acids. Per germline, CDR1 MNHEY and CDR2 SVGEGT. The CDR3 loop reads CASRRGPTTNEQFF. The CDR3 DNA reads TGTGCCAGCCGGCGGGGGCCCACAACGAATGAGCAGTTCTTC.

The chain recombines TRBV3-1 with TRBJ2-3; 8 bases line up with TRBD1. V shed 2 bases, J shed 6 bases, and the junction held 1 base outside the gene matches. There are 13 residues in the CDR3. The germline gives CDR1 LGHDT, CDR2 YNNKEL (reference sequence). Written as DNA, the CDR3 is TGTGCCAGCAGCCAACAGGGGGCCGATACGCAGTATTTT. Amino acids: CASSQQGADTQYF.

This chain uses TRBV5-5 with TRBJ1-2, with 8 bases identical to TRBD1. J lost 2 bases, V lost 1 base, and 13 bases had no gene match. CDR1 and CDR2 from the germline V gene are SGHKS and YYEKEE (reference sequence). The CDR3 consists of 18 residues. In DNA form, the CDR3 reads TGTGCCAGCAGCTTGCACGGGGTTGGACAGGGACCCAACTATGGCTACACCTTC. It is translated as CASSLHGVGQGPNYGYTF.

This clonotype was picked up a small number of times. The gene calls are TRBV20-1 and TRBJ2-7, with D uncertain. The V gene's germline CDR1 is DFQATT and CDR2 SNEGSKA (reference sequence). V lost 5 bases and J lost 7, with 18 bases in between. The CDR3 length is 13 residues. CDR3 nucleotide sequence: TGCAGTGCTCTTCGTACGCTCCCGCGGGAGCAGTACTTC. Translation gives CSALRTLPREQYF.

In this sample, this clonotype turned up a few times. The J gene is TRBJ2-7, the V gene TRBV27, with D tentatively TRBD2 (5 bases). The germline V gene has CDR1 MNHEY and CDR2 SMNVEV (reference sequence). The CDR3 has 16 residues. V lost 3 bases to trimming and J lost 3 bases, with 18 bases between them. The CDR3 sequence is CASSFLLRLAHYEQYF. DNA of the CDR3: TGTGCCAGCAGTTTCCTCCTCCGGCTAGCTCACTACGAGCAGTACTTC.

Concerning this clonotype itself: Germline is not matched at one junction end, which may reflect a read error. The J gene is TRBJ2-1, the V gene TRBV27; 7 nucleotides match TRBD2. The CDR3 runs to 16 residues. Germline assignment: CDR1 MNHEY and CDR2 SMNVEV (reference sequence). The CDR3 is CAGSLLVAGAANEQFF. In DNA, the CDR3 is TGTGCCGGCAGTTTATTGGTAGCGGGCGCAGCAAATGAGCAGTTCTTC.

Comment on this clonotype: At one end the junction does not follow the germline gene, possibly because of a read error. This chain joins TRBV13 and TRBJ2-5, with TRBD1 matching 8 bases. Germline lookup yields CDR1 PRHDT and CDR2 FYEKMQ (reference sequence). CDR3 length: 16 residues. CDR3 amino acids: CASSLPQGARWETQDF. CDR3 coding DNA: TGTGCCAGCAGCCTCCCCCAGGGGGCGAGGTGGGAGACCCAGGACTTC. The variable domain in full, completed from reference TRBV13 and TRBJ2-5, reads AAGVIQSPRHLIKEKRETATLKCYPIPRHDTVYWYQQGPGQDPQFLISFYEKMQSDKGSIPDRFSAQQFSDYHSELNMSSLELGDSALYFCASSLPQGARWETQDFGPGTRLLVL.

The chain carries TRBV10-3 and TRBJ1-2, with D possibly matching TRBD1 (5 bases). The germline gives CDR1 ENHRY, CDR2 SYGVKD. V lost 4 bases to trimming and J lost 1 base, with 16 bases between them. The CDR3 is 16 residues long. CDR3 amino acids: CAISARRDGDNYGYTF. Written as DNA, the CDR3 is TGTGCCATCAGTGCTCGAAGGGACGGGGATAACTATGGCTACACCTTC.

The CDR3 DNA sequence: TGTGCCAGCAGCTTAGGGCTAAGACTAGATTCCTACGAGCAGTACTTC. Translated: CASSLGLRLDSYEQYF. The rearrangement links TRBV7-2 to TRBJ2-7, with a tentative D call TRBD2 (6 bases). The V end was cut by 1 base, the J end by 1 base, with 14 bases between. Germline V CDR1 and CDR2: SGHTA, FQGNSA. The CDR3 is 16 amino acids.

The CDR3 bases are TGCGCCAGCAGCTTGTACCAGGGCGGGGATGTCCAAGAGACCCAGTACTTC. Protein sequence: CASSLYQGGDVQETQYF. This chain connects TRBV5-1 to TRBJ2-5; D possibly corresponds to TRBD2 (6 bases). This CDR3 is built from 17 residues. Germline V gene lookup returns CDR1 SGHRS and CDR2 YFSETQ. Trimming stripped 1 base from V and 1 base from J, with 17 bases between.

This sequence joins TRBV4-1 and TRBJ1-2; 7 bases are shared with TRBD1. The CDR3 has 16 amino acids. Trimming cost V 1 base and J 4 bases; bases outside gene matches: 9. CDR1 MGHRA and CDR2 YSYEKL come from the germline V gene. Here the CDR3 DNA reads TGCGCCAGCAGCCAAGTTCCAAGACAGGGCACCTATGGCTACACCTTC. It codes for CASSQVPRQGTYGYTF.